The clone carrying this TCR beta chain has a handful of counts. The antigen is unknown. The entry originates in a study of post-analysis software for immune sequencing data. Incorporated into the TCR beta cDNA libraries were unique molecular identifiers, which served to reduce PCR and sequencing biases. TCRdb passed the PCR reads through MiXCR, listing each CDR3 protein once. Of about 460,000 distinct CDR3 sequences in the sample, roughly 45% are singletons; the top ten hold 9% to 14%. V lost 3 bases to trimming and J lost 9 bases, with 12 bases between them. This CDR3 is built from 13 residues. Findings and caveats of the study: In patients, TRBV5-6, TRBV5-1 and TRBV20-1 belonged to four or five TRBV segments found more frequently than in controls.

The sequencing input was blood. This sequence was found in a girl aged 10 to 17 with multiple sclerosis. The rearrangement joins TRBV12-3 or TRBV12-4 to TRBJ2-1; unclear D gene. The CDR3 bases are TGTGCCAGCAGTTTTTCTAGTCCAAGTGAGCAGTTCTTC. Translating gives CASSFSSPSEQFF.